These T cell receptor beta chains were read from a single sample in a study of T cell repertoires in ileal Crohn's disease. Method: immunoSEQ multiplex PCR; TCRdb's copy keeps in-frame clones and lacks some. The top ten clones hold around a fifth of a sample with 5,400 or so clones, roughly 80% of them seen once. Sequences were obtained from ileal tissue. The source of these receptors is an adult with Crohn's disease. Both conserved end residues are part of each CDR3. The D gene is left open where the match is weak. Rows may omit the clone size; those that give it use once, few, many or a size class.

v_call	d_call	j_call	clone_size	cdr3_aa	cdr3_nt
TRBV14	.	TRBJ2-7	few	CASSQGLYYEQYF	TGTGCCAGCAGCCAAGGTCTGTACTACGAGCAGTACTTC
TRBV15	.	TRBJ1-2	once	CATSRGAGAGGYTF	TGTGCCACCAGCAGAGGGGCCGGGGCCGGAGGCTACACCTTC
TRBV5-1	.	TRBJ2-2	.	CASSKSQTLNTGELFF	TGCGCCAGCAGTAAAAGCCAGACACTTAACACCGGGGAGCTGTTTTTT
TRBV5-4	TRBD2	TRBJ2-2	.	CASSLVWLAGDTGELFF	TGTGCCAGCAGCTTGGTATGGCTAGCGGGGGACACCGGGGAGCTGTTTTTT
TRBV2	.	TRBJ2-1	.	CASRVGSSYNEQFF	TGTGCCAGCCGTGTGGGGAGCTCCTACAATGAGCAGTTCTTC
TRBV29-1	.	TRBJ1-1	few	CSVGDITEAFF	TGCAGCGTTGGGGATATCACTGAAGCTTTCTTT
TRBV12-5	TRBD2	TRBJ2-3	.	CASGLQREGPVDTQYF	TGTGCTAGTGGTCTACAGCGGGAGGGCCCTGTAGATACGCAGTATTTT
TRBV4-2	.	TRBJ1-6	.	CASSPAGAWNSPLHF	TGTGCCAGCAGCCCAGCGGGGGCATGGAATTCACCCCTCCACTTT
TRBV19	TRBD2	TRBJ2-5	.	CASSIEAGGAETQYF	TGTGCCAGTAGTATAGAAGCGGGGGGTGCAGAGACCCAGTACTTC
TRBV19	.	TRBJ1-2	few	CASSITGNYGYTF	TGTGCCAGTAGTATCACAGGGAACTATGGCTACACCTTC
TRBV7-2	.	TRBJ1-2	.	CASSLVGTPNANYGYTF	TGTGCCAGCAGCTTAGTCGGCACACCAAACGCTAACTATGGCTACACCTTC
TRBV29-1	.	TRBJ2-3	.	CSARQGGTDTQYF	TGCAGCGCCCGACAAGGGGGGACAGATACGCAGTATTTT
TRBV2	.	TRBJ1-2	.	CASRTTGRYGYTF	TGTGCCAGCAGGACCACAGGGCGCTATGGCTACACCTTC
TRBV9	TRBD1	TRBJ1-2	.	CASSVSTPGQGVRSNGYTF	TGTGCCAGCAGCGTAAGTACCCCGGGACAGGGGGTACGGTCTAATGGCTACACCTTC
TRBV7-9	TRBD1	TRBJ2-5	.	CASSIRGALTGGETQYF	TGTGCCAGCAGCATTAGAGGCGCCTTGACAGGGGGTGAGACCCAGTACTTC
TRBV11-3	.	TRBJ1-1	.	CASSRRANTEAFF	TGTGCCAGCAGCCGCCGGGCGAACACTGAAGCTTTCTTT
TRBV11-3	.	TRBJ1-6	.	CASSQGQTNSPLHF	TGTGCCAGCAGCCAGGGACAAACTAATTCACCCCTCCACTTT
TRBV12-2	.	TRBJ2-1	.	CASRLRTSLTTEQFF	TGTGCAAGTCGCTTAAGGACTAGCCTAACTACCGAGCAGTTCTTC